Shown below are 17 T cell receptor beta chains from a single sample sequenced in a study of blood T cell repertoires in COVID-19. Clones were sequenced by immunoSEQ multiplex PCR, and TCRdb holds only the in-frame ones, with some missing. The repertoire holds 85,000 to 130,000 clones, with roughly 86% as singletons. The specimen sequenced was peripheral blood. Receptors were obtained from a woman aged 60-75 years with acute or convalescent COVID-19.

The chain recombines TRBV28 with TRBJ2-1; TRBD2 aligns across 9 bases. CDR3 length: 16 amino acids. The V segment lost 6 bases and the J segment 0 bases; nucleotides outside the gene matches: 6. Germline-derived CDR1 and CDR2 are MDHEN and SYDVKM. The CDR3 loop is CASSPSGTSSYNEQFF. CDR3 in DNA: TGTGCCAGCAGCCCTAGCGGGACCAGCTCCTACAATGAGCAGTTCTTC.

V is TRBV3-1 (or the pseudogene TRBV3-2) and J is TRBJ1-3, with D perhaps matching TRBD1 (6 bases). Germline V gene data show CDR1 as LGHDT and CDR2 as YNNKEL (reference sequence). Trimming pared 5 bases from V and 0 bases from J, leaving 14 bases between. The CDR3 totals 16 residues. The CDR3 DNA is TGTGCCAGCAGCGGGGGCCGGGATTCCTCTGGAAACACCATATATTTT. Translation gives CASSGGRDSSGNTIYF.

This chain uses TRBV7-2 with TRBJ1-1, with 7 bases matching TRBD1. The CDR3 is 15 amino acids. Unmatched junction bases numbered 15, after V lost 5 bases and J lost 9 bases. Germline CDR1 reads SGHTA; CDR2 reads FQGNSA. For the CDR3, the DNA is TGTGCCAGCAGCCCGAGCGGCGGACAGGTGATGAAAGCTTTCTTT. Amino acids: CASSPSGGQVMKAFF.

In its sample, this clone was seen a few times. The rearrangement joins TRBV11-2 to TRBJ2-5; 7 bases align to TRBD1. The CDR3 length is 13 residues. The V gene's germline CDR1 is SGHAT and CDR2 FQNNGV. The trim removed 6 bases at V and 4 bases at J, leaving 5 bases unmatched. Written as DNA, the CDR3 is TGTGCCAGCAGGCAACAGGGGCGAGAGACCCAGTACTTC. Its translation: CASRQQGRETQYF. Looking up the rest from reference TRBV11-2 and TRBJ2-5 gives the full variable domain: EAGVAQSPRYKIIEKRQSVAFWCNPISGHATLYWYQQILGQGPKLLIQFQNNGVVDDSQLPKDRFSAERLKGVDSTLKIQPAKLEDSAVYLCASRQQGRETQYFGPGTRLLVL.

The chain couples TRBV2 to TRBJ1-4; maybe TRBD1 (5 bases). Germline V gene lookup returns CDR1 SNHLY and CDR2 FYNNEI. This CDR3 is 14 amino acids long. Deletions cut 5 bases from V and 7 bases from J, with 14 bases between. The CDR3 DNA sequence: TGTGCCAGCAGTACCGGAGGGGTGGGTGAAAAACTGTTTTTT. Protein product: CASSTGGVGEKLFF.

The chain employs TRBV5-1 and TRBJ2-3, with TRBD1 as a possible D gene (6 bases). The CDR3 totals 15 residues. The germline V gene has CDR1 SGHRS and CDR2 YFSETQ. V was shortened by 4 bases and J by 8 bases, with 20 bases between the two germline ends. CDR3 bases: TGCGCCAGCAGCGGGGGTCAACCGGGACAAGGTACGCAGTATTTT. Translated: CASSGGQPGQGTQYF. Based on the CDR3 plus reference TRBV5-1 and TRBJ2-3, the full variable domain is KAGVTQTPRYLIKTRGQQVTLSCSPISGHRSVSWYQQTPGQGLQFLFEYFSETQRNKGNFPGRFSGRQFSNSRSEMNVSTLELGDSALYLCASSGGQPGQGTQYFGPGTRLTVL.

The V call is TRBV7-9, the J call TRBJ2-1; maybe TRBD2 (6 bases). Looked up from germline, CDR1 is SEHNR and CDR2 is FQNEAQ (reference sequence). The CDR3 length is 14 residues. The ends were cut back, 0 bases at V and 10 bases at J, with 13 bases in the middle. CDR3 DNA: TGTGCCAGCAGCTTAGCAGCTGCGGGGCGGGAGCAGTTCTTC. As protein: CASSLAAAGREQFF.

This clone was detected once. This rearrangement joins TRBV19 to TRBJ1-4; 12 bases fit TRBD1. The V gene end was trimmed by 3 bases and the J gene end by 6 bases; junction bases not matched to a gene: 8. This CDR3 contains 17 residues. The germline V gene has CDR1 LNHDA and CDR2 SQIVND (reference sequence). The CDR3, as DNA: TGTGCCAGTAGTATTTGGGGACAGGGGGCTAGTTATGAAAAACTGTTTTTT. Protein product: CASSIWGQGASYEKLFF.

The rearrangement links TRBV7-3 to TRBJ2-6, with 7 bases matching TRBD1. The CDR3 is 15 residues long. Germline values: CDR1 SGHTA, CDR2 FQGTGA. The J segment lost 4 bases and the V segment lost 5 bases, leaving 5 bases of the junction unmatched. The CDR3 is CASSIDRAGANVLTF. The CDR3 bases are TGTGCCAGCAGCATCGACAGGGCGGGGGCCAACGTCCTGACTTTC.

This clone was seen only a few times. The chain uses TRBV24-1 and TRBJ2-2; 9 nucleotides agree with TRBD1. V lost 3 bases to trimming and J lost 6 bases; unmatched junction nucleotides: 7. The CDR3 is made up of 16 amino acids. Germline values: CDR1 KGHDR, CDR2 SFDVKD. CDR3 sequence reads: CATSDPGQGRSGELFF. CDR3 coding DNA: TGTGCCACCAGTGATCCGGGACAGGGAAGATCCGGGGAGCTGTTTTTT.

J is TRBJ1-2 and V is TRBV28, with a possible D match to TRBD1 (5 bases). Trimming pared 1 base from V and 4 bases from J, leaving 10 bases between. This CDR3 region has 14 residues. Germline lookup yields CDR1 MDHEN and CDR2 SYDVKM. The CDR3 DNA reads as TGTGCCAGCAGTTTATTTCCAGGGCGCTATGGCTACACCTTC. Translating it yields CASSLFPGRYGYTF.

This sequence joins TRBV27 and TRBJ1-5, with D possibly matching TRBD1 (5 bases). The CDR3 is 14 residues long. Trimming took off 6 bases at V and 0 bases at J, with 9 bases between the two ends. Germline V gene lookup returns CDR1 MNHEY and CDR2 SMNVEV (reference sequence). CDR3 sequence: CASRGQNSNQPQHF. The CDR3 DNA is TGTGCCAGCAGGGGGCAAAATAGCAATCAGCCCCAGCATTTT.

The chain is built from TRBV5-4 and TRBJ1-3; TRBD1 agrees at 7 bases. The V segment lost 7 bases and the J segment 4 bases; nucleotides outside the gene matches: 11. CDR3 length: 15 amino acids. Germline loops: CDR1 SGHNT, CDR2 YYREEE (reference sequence). CDR3 protein: CASSTLGGFGNTIYF. The CDR3 DNA reads as TGTGCCAGCTCCACCTTAGGGGGCTTCGGAAACACCATATATTTT.

J is TRBJ2-5 and V is TRBV10-2; D perhaps matches TRBD1 (5 bases). This CDR3 spans 13 amino acids. From germline, CDR1 is WSHSY and CDR2 SAAADI. Trimming pared 6 bases from V and 4 bases from J, leaving 12 bases between. For the CDR3, the DNA is TGCGCCAGCAGAAGACAGTTCGTAGAGACCCAGTACTTC. Its protein is CASRRQFVETQYF.

V gene TRBV24-1 combines with J gene TRBJ1-2; possible D gene TRBD1, 5 bases. V lost 3 bases and J lost 4, with 11 bases in between. Germline V lookup: CDR1 KGHDR, CDR2 SFDVKD. This CDR3 contains 14 residues. CDR3 loop: CATSDDAQGYGYTF. For the CDR3, the DNA is TGTGCCACCAGTGATGACGCTCAGGGCTATGGCTACACCTTC.

The genes are TRBV6-5 and TRBJ1-6; 9 positions agree with TRBD1. Germline V lookup: CDR1 MNHEY, CDR2 SVGAGI. The CDR3 covers 15 residues. V lost 6 bases, J lost 7 bases, and 7 bases stayed unmatched. The DNA for the CDR3 is TGTGCCAGCAGCCGGGACAGGGCGGAGAATTCACCCCTCCACTTT. This gives the protein CASSRDRAENSPLHF.

The chain recombines TRBV6-2 or TRBV6-3 with TRBJ1-6; D is unclear. Trimming removed 0 bases at V and 7 bases at J, with 7 bases between. The CDR3 has 14 amino acids. CDR1 and CDR2 (germline): MNHEY, SVGEGT. The CDR3 loop is CASSYSTRNSPLHF. The CDR3 nucleotides read TGTGCCAGCAGTTACTCGACTCGCAATTCACCCCTCCACTTT.